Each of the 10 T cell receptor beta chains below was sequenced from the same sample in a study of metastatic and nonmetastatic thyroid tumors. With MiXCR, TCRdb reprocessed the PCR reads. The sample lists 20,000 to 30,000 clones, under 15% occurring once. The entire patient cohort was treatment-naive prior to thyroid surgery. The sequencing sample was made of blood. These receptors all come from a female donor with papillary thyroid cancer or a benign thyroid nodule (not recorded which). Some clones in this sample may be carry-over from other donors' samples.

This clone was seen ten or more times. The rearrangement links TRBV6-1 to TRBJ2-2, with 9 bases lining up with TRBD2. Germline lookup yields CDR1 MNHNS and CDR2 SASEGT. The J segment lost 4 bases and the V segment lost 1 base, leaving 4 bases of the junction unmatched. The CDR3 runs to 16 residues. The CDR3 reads CASSEGVAGVTGELFF. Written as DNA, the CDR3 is TGTGCCAGCAGTGAAGGTGTAGCGGGAGTCACCGGGGAGCTGTTTTTT.

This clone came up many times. The DNA of the CDR3 is TGTGCCAGCAGTCGGACAGGGGAACGAGAAAAACTGTTTTTT. It yields the protein CASSRTGEREKLFF. The chain has TRBV7-9 and TRBJ1-4; 9 positions match TRBD1. The CDR3 spans 14 residues. The V gene's germline CDR1 is SEHNR and CDR2 FQNEAQ (reference sequence). V dropped 6 bases and J dropped 8; count of bases not matched to a gene: 7.

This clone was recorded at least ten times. In DNA, the CDR3 is TGTGCCAGTAGATGGGGTGGGACCGACGGGAATGAGCAGTTCTTC. Its protein is CASRWGGTDGNEQFF. The chain is built from TRBV19 and TRBJ2-1; the D gene could be TRBD1 or TRBD2 (5 bases each). V was shortened by 6 bases and J by 7 bases, with 19 bases between the two germline ends. Germline-derived CDR1 and CDR2 are LNHDA and SQIVND (reference sequence). This CDR3 comprises 15 residues.

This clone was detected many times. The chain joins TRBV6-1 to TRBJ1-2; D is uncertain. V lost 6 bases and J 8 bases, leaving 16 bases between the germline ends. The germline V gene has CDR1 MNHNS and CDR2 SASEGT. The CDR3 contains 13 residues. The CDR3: CASSQTLTIGYTF. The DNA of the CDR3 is TGTGCCAGCAGCCAGACATTAACCATAGGCTACACCTTC.

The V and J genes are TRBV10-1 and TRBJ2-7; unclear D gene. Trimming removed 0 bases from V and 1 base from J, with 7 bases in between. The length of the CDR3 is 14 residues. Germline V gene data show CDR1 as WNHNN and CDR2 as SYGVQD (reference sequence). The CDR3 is CASSESTWSYEQYF. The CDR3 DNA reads TGCGCCAGCAGTGAGTCGACGTGGTCCTACGAGCAGTACTTC.

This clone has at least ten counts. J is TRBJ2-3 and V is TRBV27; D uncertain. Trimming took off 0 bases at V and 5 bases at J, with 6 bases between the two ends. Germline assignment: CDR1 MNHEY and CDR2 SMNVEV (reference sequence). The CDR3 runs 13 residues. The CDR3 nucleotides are TGTGCCAGCAGTTTATCGTCAGAAGATACGCAGTATTTT. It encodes CASSLSSEDTQYF.

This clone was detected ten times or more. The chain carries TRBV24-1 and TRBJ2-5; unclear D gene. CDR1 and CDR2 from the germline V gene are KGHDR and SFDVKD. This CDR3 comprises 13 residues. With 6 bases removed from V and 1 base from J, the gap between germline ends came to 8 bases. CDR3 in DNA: TGTGCCACCAGTCACCGCGTCCAAGAGACCCAGTACTTC. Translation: CATSHRVQETQYF.

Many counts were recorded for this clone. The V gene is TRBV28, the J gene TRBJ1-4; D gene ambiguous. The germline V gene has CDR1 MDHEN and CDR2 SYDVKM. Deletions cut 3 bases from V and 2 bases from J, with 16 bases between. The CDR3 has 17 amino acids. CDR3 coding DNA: TGTGCCAGCAGTTTTTCAGGACGGTGGTACACTAATGAAAAACTGTTTTTT. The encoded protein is CASSFSGRWYTNEKLFF.

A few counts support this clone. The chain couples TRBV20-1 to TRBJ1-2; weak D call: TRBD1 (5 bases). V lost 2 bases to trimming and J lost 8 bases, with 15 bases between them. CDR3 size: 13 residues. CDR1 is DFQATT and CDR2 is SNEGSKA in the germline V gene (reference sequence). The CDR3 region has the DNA TGCAGTGCTAGATCGGTAGGGCAGGGCGGCTACACCTTC. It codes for CSARSVGQGGYTF.

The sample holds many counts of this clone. The CDR3 bases are TGTGCCACCAGCCGTAAAATGGGGTACGGGGAAGTCTCCTACAATGAGCAGTTCTTC. Protein product: CATSRKMGYGEVSYNEQFF. This chain connects TRBV15 to TRBJ2-1; perhaps TRBD2 as D (5 bases). The ends were cut back, 5 bases at V and 0 bases at J, with 23 bases in the middle. The germline V gene encodes CDR1 LNHNV and CDR2 YYDKDF (reference sequence). The CDR3 is 19 amino acids.